The T cell receptor beta chain under discussion was sequenced for a study of Ad26.COV2.S vaccination and SARS-CoV-2 variants. Of note for this clone: Antigen: not known.

The germline V gene encodes CDR1 LGHNA and CDR2 YSLEER. Trimming took off 5 bases at V and 2 bases at J, with 18 bases between the two ends. This CDR3 spans 16 amino acids. Overall study results and limits: Considerable breadth of spike-specific CD8+ and CD4+ T cell responses has reportedly been documented following vaccination. Spike-specific TCR breadth was greater after Ad26.COV2.S than placebo.

Documented treatment: roughly 18 received Ad26.COV2.S at low or high dose, single or two shots; roughly 5 received placebo; per-sample allocation not given. Samples analyzed were those drawn on day 63 after the first vaccine or placebo injection. Generated by immunoSEQ multiplex PCR, the TCRdb table keeps only in-frame clones and is missing some. The data show 350,000 to 450,000 clones, about 92% seen once. V is TRBV4-3 and J is TRBJ1-1; D not certain. Sequencing was performed on peripheral blood, taken in a trial of Ad26.COV2.S vaccine versus placebo. This clonotype originated in a person aged 18 to 65 who received the Ad26.COV2.S COVID-19 vaccine or a placebo. The CDR3 sequence: CASSERWFPANTEAFF. CDR3 coding DNA: TGCGCCAGCAGCGAAAGGTGGTTTCCGGCCAACACTGAAGCTTTCTTT.